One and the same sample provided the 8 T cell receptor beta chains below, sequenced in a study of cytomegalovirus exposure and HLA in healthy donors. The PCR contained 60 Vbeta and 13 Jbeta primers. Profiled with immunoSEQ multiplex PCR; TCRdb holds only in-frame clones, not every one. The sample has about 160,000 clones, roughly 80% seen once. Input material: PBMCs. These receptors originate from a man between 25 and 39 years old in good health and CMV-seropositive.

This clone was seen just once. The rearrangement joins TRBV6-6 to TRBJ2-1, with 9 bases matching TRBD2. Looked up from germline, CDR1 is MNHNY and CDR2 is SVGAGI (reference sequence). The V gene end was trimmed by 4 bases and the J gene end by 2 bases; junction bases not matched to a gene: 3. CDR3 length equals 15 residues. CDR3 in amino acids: CASSSLAGAYNEQFF. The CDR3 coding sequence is TGTGCCAGCAGTTCGTTAGCGGGAGCCTACAATGAGCAGTTCTTC.

CDR3 residues: CASSPWTGTNTEAFF. The CDR3 bases are TGTGCCAGCAGCCCTTGGACAGGGACGAACACTGAAGCTTTCTTT. The chain joins TRBV7-9 to TRBJ1-1; TRBD1 matches at 8 bases. Germline V gives CDR1 SEHNR, CDR2 FQNEAQ (reference sequence). Trimming took 5 bases from V and 1 from J; bases not matched to a gene: 6. The CDR3 has 15 amino acids. The variable domain in full, with the rest retrieved from reference TRBV7-9 and TRBJ1-1, is DTGVSQNPRHKITKRGQNVTFRCDPISEHNRLYWYRQTLGQGPEFLTYFQNEAQLEKSRLLSDRFSAERPKGSFSTLEIQRTEQGDSAMYLCASSPWTGTNTEAFFGQGTRLTVV.

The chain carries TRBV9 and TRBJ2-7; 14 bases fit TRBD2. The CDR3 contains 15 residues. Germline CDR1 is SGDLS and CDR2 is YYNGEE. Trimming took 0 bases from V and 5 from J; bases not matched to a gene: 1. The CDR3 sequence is CASSVGLAGGDEQYF. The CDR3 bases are TGTGCCAGCAGCGTAGGACTAGCGGGGGGGGACGAGCAGTACTTC.

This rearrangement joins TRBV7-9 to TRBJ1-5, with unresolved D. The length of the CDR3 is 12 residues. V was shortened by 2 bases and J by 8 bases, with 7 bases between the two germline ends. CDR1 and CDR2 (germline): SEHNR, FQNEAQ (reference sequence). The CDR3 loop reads CASSLTSEPQHF. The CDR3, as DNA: TGTGCCAGCAGCTTAACCTCGGAGCCCCAGCATTTT.

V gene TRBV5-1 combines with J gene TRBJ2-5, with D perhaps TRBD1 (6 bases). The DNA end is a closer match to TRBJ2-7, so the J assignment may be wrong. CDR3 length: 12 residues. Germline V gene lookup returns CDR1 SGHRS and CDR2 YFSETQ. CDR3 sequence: CARDRDNYEQYF. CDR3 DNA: TGCGCCAGGGACCGGGACAACTACGAGCAGTACTTC.

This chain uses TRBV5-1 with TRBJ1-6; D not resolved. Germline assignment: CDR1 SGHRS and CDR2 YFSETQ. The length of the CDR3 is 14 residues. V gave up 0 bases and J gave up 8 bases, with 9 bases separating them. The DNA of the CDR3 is TGCGCCAGCAGCTTGGCGGCAGGTGATTCACCCCTCCACTTT. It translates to CASSLAAGDSPLHF.

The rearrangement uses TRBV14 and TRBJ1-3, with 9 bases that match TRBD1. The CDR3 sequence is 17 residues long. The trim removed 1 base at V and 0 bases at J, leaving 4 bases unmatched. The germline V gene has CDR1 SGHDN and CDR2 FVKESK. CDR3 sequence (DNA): TGTGCCAGCAGCCAAGGAGGGACAGGGATCTCTGGAAACACCATATATTTT. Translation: CASSQGGTGISGNTIYF.

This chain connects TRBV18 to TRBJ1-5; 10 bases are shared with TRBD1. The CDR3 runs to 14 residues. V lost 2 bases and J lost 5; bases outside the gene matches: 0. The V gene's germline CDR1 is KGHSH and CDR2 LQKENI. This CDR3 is CASSPGTGDQPQHF. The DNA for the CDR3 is TGTGCCAGCTCACCAGGGACAGGGGATCAGCCCCAGCATTTT.